This TCR beta chain came from a study of shared T cell receptors in the human thymus. Profiling relied on immunoSEQ multiplex PCR, and the TCRdb table lists in-frame clones only, not all of them. The table records 600,000 or so clones, around 87% of them present only once. The same data also contributed to another study, on human thymus T cells.

The sample taken for sequencing was thymocytes. The source of this sequence is a boy less than two years old with a congenital heart defect.

The CDR3 nucleotides are TGTGCCAGCAGCTTGAACAGGGCGGCGTTCACTGAAGCTTTCTTT. Translated: CASSLNRAAFTEAFF. This rearrangement joins TRBV5-4 to TRBJ1-1, with a weak D call TRBD1 (6 bases). Trimming removed 1 base at V and 4 bases at J, with 14 bases between. CDR3 length: 15 residues. Germline-derived CDR1 and CDR2 are SGHNT and YYREEE (reference sequence).